A single sample gave rise to the 28 T cell receptor beta chains below, sequenced in a study of Graves' ophthalmopathy and Graves' hyperthyroidism (dated by TCRdb to the late 2010s). The sample was run on an Illumina HiSeq 2000. For repertoire sequencing, TCR beta CDR3 regions were amplified from RNA transcripts. The first round was an RT-PCR using HTBI primers with the Qiagen OneStep RT-PCR kit, and this first round was followed by a second-round multiplex PCR, then size selection and purification. Using fastp trimming at Q25 and MiXCR clonotype assembly, TCRdb reanalyzed the public sequencing data and kept in-frame beta chains. Identical CDR3 proteins give one entry, which carries the most common genes and DNA. The sample yields hundreds of thousands of distinct CDR3 sequences; approximately 22% were counted once. The leading ten clones occupy around 6.5% of the sample. Material for sequencing was peripheral blood. The receptor source for this set is a woman under 30 with stable Graves' hyperthyroidism. Some clones in this sample may be carry-over from other donors' samples. Donor details come from another sample of the same person, matched by shared clones.

This clonotype was seen ten or more times. This chain joins TRBV15 and TRBJ1-3; tentative D call: TRBD1 (5 bases). Germline CDR1 is LNHNV and CDR2 is YYDKDF (reference sequence). V was cut by 6 bases and J by 1 base, with 13 bases left in between. The CDR3 has 15 amino acids. The CDR3 DNA reads as TGTGCCACCAGTCGGGACGTCGCATCTGGAAACACCATATATTTT. Protein sequence: CATSRDVASGNTIYF. Variable domain in full (rest from reference TRBV15 and TRBJ1-3): DAMVIQNPRYQVTQFGKPVTLSCSQTLNHNVMYWYQQKSSQAPKLLFHYYDKDFNNEADTPDNFQSRRPNTSFCFLDIRSPGLGDTAMYLCATSRDVASGNTIYFGEGSWLTVV.

The chain is built from TRBV7-2 and TRBJ2-2, with TRBD2 matching over 8 bases. The junction had 7 bases not matched to a gene; V was cut back by 5 bases and J by 5 bases. Germline V gene lookup returns CDR1 SGHTA and CDR2 FQGNSA. The CDR3 has 15 amino acids. Written as DNA, the CDR3 is TGTGCCAGCAGCCCCGGGGGGGGGGCGACCGGGGAGCTGTTTTTT. Protein sequence: CASSPGGGATGELFF. Full variable domain (outside the CDR3, taken from reference TRBV7-2 and TRBJ2-2): GAGVSQSPSNKVTEKGKDVELRCDPISGHTALYWYRQSLGQGLEFLIYFQGNSAPDKSGLPSDRFSAERTGGSVSTLTIQRTQQEDSAVYLCASSPGGGATGELFFGEGSRLTVL.

This clonotype was seen ten or more times. The chain links TRBV6-2 or TRBV6-3 to TRBJ2-2, with 14 bases matching TRBD2. Germline lookup yields CDR1 MNHEY and CDR2 SVGEGT. Unmatched junction bases numbered 8, after V lost 2 bases and J lost 6 bases. This CDR3 has 18 residues. CDR3 residues: CASSYIGTSGSGAGELFF. The CDR3 nucleotides read TGTGCCAGCAGTTACATCGGGACTAGCGGGAGTGGGGCCGGGGAGCTGTTTTTT.

This clonotype has a count of ten or more. The chain has TRBV19 and TRBJ1-1, with 7 bases aligning to TRBD1. This CDR3 contains 16 residues. Germline trimming cut 4 bases from V and 0 bases from J; bases unmatched to any gene: 8. Germline V gene data show CDR1 as LNHDA and CDR2 as SQIVND (reference sequence). CDR3 DNA: TGTGCCAGTAGTACCGGACAGGTTTTAGTGAACACTGAAGCTTTCTTT. This codes for CASSTGQVLVNTEAFF.

The genes are TRBV6-1 and TRBJ2-7; tentative D call: TRBD1 (5 bases). CDR1 and CDR2 (germline): MNHNS, SASEGT. V lost 7 bases and J 0 bases, leaving 7 bases between the germline ends. The CDR3 is 12 residues long. CDR3 amino acids: CASTGSSYEQYF. CDR3 sequence (DNA): TGTGCCAGCACAGGGTCCTCCTACGAGCAGTACTTC.

In this sample, this clonotype turned up many times. The chain's CDR3 is CASSQVWTRVSGNTIYF. CDR3 in DNA: TGCGCCAGCAGCCAAGTTTGGACACGCGTCTCTGGAAACACCATATATTTT. This chain connects TRBV4-1 to TRBJ1-3, with a possible D match to TRBD1 (5 bases). Germline V gives CDR1 MGHRA, CDR2 YSYEKL. This CDR3 is 17 amino acids long. Trimming left V 1 base short and J 0 bases short, with 13 bases between.

As DNA, the CDR3 is TGTGCCAGCGGACAGGGGGCCTATCAGCCCCAGCATTTT. Its protein product is CASGQGAYQPQHF. The chain links TRBV6-1 to TRBJ1-5; 11 nucleotides agree with TRBD1. Germline V lookup: CDR1 MNHNS, CDR2 SASEGT. The ends lost 8 bases at V and 5 bases at J; junction bases unmatched: 2. This CDR3 has 13 amino acids.

This clonotype was seen ten or more times. A read error may explain this, as a much larger clone is one base away. The genes are TRBV6-5 and TRBJ2-5, with D perhaps TRBD1 or TRBD2 (5 bases each). With 8 bases removed from V and 2 bases from J, the gap between germline ends came to 12 bases. The germline V gene has CDR1 MNHEY and CDR2 SVGAGI. CDR3 length equals 13 residues. The CDR3 sequence: CASGLEGQETQYF. CDR3 nucleotide sequence: TGTGCCAGCGGACTCGAGGGGCAAGAGACCCAGTACTTC.

This clonotype was recorded at least ten times. The chain recombines TRBV20-1 with TRBJ1-2; 8 nucleotides agree with TRBD1. The junction had 6 bases not matched to a gene; V was cut back by 3 bases and J by 6 bases. Germline V lookup: CDR1 DFQATT, CDR2 SNEGSKA (reference sequence). This CDR3 contains 13 residues. CDR3 DNA: TGCAGTGCTAGGGACAGGGAAGTCGATGGCTACACCTTC. The encoded protein is CSARDREVDGYTF.

The chain recombines TRBV20-1 with TRBJ2-7; 7 bases map to TRBD2. The CDR3 sequence is 15 residues long. Germline CDR1 is DFQATT and CDR2 is SNEGSKA (reference sequence). The J segment lost 0 bases and the V segment lost 3 bases, leaving 8 bases of the junction unmatched. CDR3 protein: CSASGFAGDSYEQYF. CDR3 nucleotides: TGCAGTGCTAGTGGGTTTGCGGGGGACTCCTACGAGCAGTACTTC.

This clonotype was picked up many times. The rearrangement joins TRBV7-3 to TRBJ1-3; 9 bases line up with TRBD1. The CDR3 consists of 14 residues. J lost 6 bases, V lost 5 bases, and 5 bases had no gene match. Germline V gene sequence: CDR1 SGHTA, CDR2 FQGTGA. The CDR3 sequence is CASSPGQGSNTIYF. The CDR3 bases are TGTGCCAGCAGCCCAGGACAGGGGTCAAACACCATATATTTT.

The V and J genes are TRBV27 and TRBJ1-5; no definite D call. CDR1 MNHEY and CDR2 SMNVEV come from the germline V gene (reference sequence). V gave up 5 bases and J gave up 2 bases, with 13 bases separating them. CDR3 size: 15 residues. In nucleotides, the CDR3 is TGTGCCAGCAGTCCATACTCGGCGGGCAATCAGCCCCAGCATTTT. Residues: CASSPYSAGNQPQHF.

The V call is TRBV24-1, the J call TRBJ2-7; perhaps TRBD2 as D (6 bases). CDR1 is KGHDR, CDR2 SFDVKD, per germline. CDR3 size: 15 residues. The V end was cut by 5 bases, the J end by 7 bases, with 20 bases between. The chain's CDR3 is CATSGGGPPFREQYF. DNA of the CDR3: TGTGCCACCAGTGGCGGAGGGCCCCCTTTTAGGGAGCAGTACTTC.

This clonotype was detected ten times or more. A read error may be the cause here, since a much bigger clone is one base away. J is TRBJ1-1 and V is TRBV6-1; D call uncertain. The ends were cut back, 7 bases at V and 1 base at J, with 4 bases in the middle. The CDR3 runs 11 residues. CDR1 is MNHNS and CDR2 is SASEGT in the germline V gene. CDR3 coding DNA: TGTGCCAGCAATGGGAACACTGAAGCTTTCTTT. This translates into CASNGNTEAFF.

This clonotype was seen at least ten times. This chain joins TRBV6-1 and TRBJ2-7, with 8 bases aligning to TRBD1. This CDR3 comprises 14 residues. V lost 4 bases, J lost 4 bases, and 6 bases stayed unmatched. CDR1 MNHNS and CDR2 SASEGT come from the germline V gene. In DNA, the CDR3 is TGTGCCAGCAGTGGGACAGGGAAGCGGTACGAGCAGTACTTC. Translating it yields CASSGTGKRYEQYF.

This clonotype was seen many times. V gene TRBV2 combines with J gene TRBJ1-1; tentative D call: TRBD1 (6 bases). V was cut by 8 bases and J by 0 bases, with 10 bases left in between. This CDR3 region has 13 residues. CDR1 and CDR2 from the germline V gene are SNHLY and FYNNEI. The CDR3 region is CASGTGMNTEAFF. The CDR3, as DNA: TGTGCCAGCGGTACAGGGATGAACACTGAAGCTTTCTTT.

This chain uses TRBV18 with TRBJ2-7, with 11 bases identical to TRBD1. The ends lost 4 bases at V and 6 bases at J; junction bases unmatched: 8. Germline assignment: CDR1 KGHSH and CDR2 LQKENI. This CDR3 contains 15 residues. The CDR3 is CASSRAGTGGLEQYF. The CDR3 coding sequence is TGTGCCAGCTCACGAGCCGGGACAGGGGGTCTCGAGCAGTACTTC.

This sequence joins TRBV27 and TRBJ1-5; perhaps TRBD1 as D (5 bases). The V end was cut by 0 bases, the J end by 11 bases, with 17 bases between. In germline, CDR1 is MNHEY, CDR2 SMNVEV (reference sequence). This CDR3 contains 15 residues. The CDR3 loop is CASSLSAGPGGTQHF. The CDR3 DNA reads as TGTGCCAGCAGTTTATCGGCCGGGCCCGGGGGGACCCAGCATTTT.

This clonotype was detected a few times. The J gene is TRBJ1-4, the V gene TRBV16; no clear D. The germline gives CDR1 KGHSY, CDR2 FQNENV. V was cut by 0 bases and J by 3 bases, with 14 bases left in between. CDR3 length: 17 amino acids. Written as DNA, the CDR3 is TGTGCCAGCAGCCAATCGGAGCGGCGGATCTCTAATGAAAAACTGTTTTTT. It yields the protein CASSQSERRISNEKLFF.

This clonotype was counted ten times or more. The chain recombines TRBV20-1 with TRBJ1-5; D is ambiguous. V lost 0 bases, J lost 0 bases, and 9 bases lay in between. CDR1 and CDR2 (germline): DFQATT, SNEGSKA (reference sequence). The CDR3 covers 15 residues. The CDR3 loop reads CSARDPRTSNQPQHF. The DNA of the CDR3 is TGCAGTGCTAGAGACCCCCGGACTAGCAATCAGCCCCAGCATTTT.

The V call is TRBV12-3 or TRBV12-4, the J call TRBJ1-5; no firm D call. The CDR3 extends over 12 amino acids. V gave up 6 bases and J gave up 7 bases, with 10 bases separating them. CDR3 in amino acids: CASSGMEQPQHF. The CDR3 DNA follows: TGTGCCAGCAGCGGCATGGAGCAGCCCCAGCATTTT.

Of note for this clonotype: The conserved closing phenylalanine or tryptophan is absent in this CDR3, likely reflecting a read error. It is unclear where the CDR3 begins or ends on the DNA, so no DNA is shown, and the CDR3 is as TCRdb lists it. V and J are TRBV5-1 and TRBJ1-1. In germline, CDR1 is SGHRS, CDR2 YFSETQ. 14 amino acids form the CDR3, both terminal residues included. The CDR3 protein is CASSLDALNTEACY.

In its sample, this clonotype was seen many times. J is TRBJ2-5 and V is TRBV11-3; D unclear. V dropped 5 bases and J dropped 0 bases, with 7 bases sitting between them. Germline CDR1 and CDR2: SGHNT and YENEEA. The CDR3 has 13 residues. CDR3 residues: CASSHQNQETQYF. The CDR3 DNA reads as TGTGCCAGCAGCCACCAAAACCAAGAGACCCAGTACTTC.

In its sample, this clonotype was seen a few times. This chain connects TRBV28 to TRBJ2-7; 9 nucleotides match TRBD1. The CDR3 runs 16 residues. Germline-derived CDR1 and CDR2 are MDHEN and SYDVKM. J gave up 7 bases and V 6 bases, and 16 bases lay outside the gene matches. The CDR3 bases are TGTGCCAGCAGCCCCGGGCCAGGACAGGGGTTCGGAGAGCAGTACTTC. Protein: CASSPGPGQGFGEQYF.

This clonotype was detected many times. The V and J genes are TRBV29-1 and TRBJ2-5; D unresolved. CDR3 size: 15 residues. CDR1 is SQVTM and CDR2 is ANQGSEA in the germline V gene. V was trimmed by 5 bases and J by 5 bases, leaving 21 bases between them. The CDR3 sequence: CSVLTPPWSGETQYF. The DNA for the CDR3 is TGCAGCGTTCTCACCCCGCCTTGGAGTGGGGAGACCCAGTACTTC.

Turning to this clonotype: One base away lies a much larger clone, so this may be a sequencing read error. The conserved closing phenylalanine or tryptophan is absent in this CDR3, likely reflecting a read error. The genes are TRBV20-1 and TRBJ1-1; D is uncertain. This CDR3 is built from 14 residues. Trimming stripped 0 bases from V and 5 bases from J, with 13 bases between. Germline lookup yields CDR1 DFQATT and CDR2 SNEGSKA (reference sequence). This CDR3 reads CSARDRRGETEAFV. The CDR3 DNA reads TGCAGTGCTAGAGACAGGCGAGGTGAGACTGAAGCTTTCGTT.

This clonotype was counted ten times or more. V gene TRBV6-5 combines with J gene TRBJ1-1; TRBD1 is a possible D gene (5 bases). The CDR3 loop spans 16 amino acids. Germline lookup yields CDR1 MNHEY and CDR2 SVGAGI. The V and J ends lost 0 bases and 4 bases respectively, with 15 bases between them. This chain's CDR3 is CASSYSVQLGGTEAFF. DNA for the CDR3: TGTGCCAGCAGTTACTCGGTCCAACTTGGGGGCACTGAAGCTTTCTTT.

This clonotype has a count of ten or more. V is TRBV27 and J is TRBJ2-7; TRBD1 aligns across 7 bases. Per germline, CDR1 MNHEY and CDR2 SMNVEV (reference sequence). CDR3 length equals 19 residues. Trimming removed 5 bases from V and 2 bases from J; junction bases left unmatched: 21. CDR3 nucleotide sequence: TGTGCCAGCAGTCTGAGAAGTCTCCAAGGGGGCCCCCCAGCCTACGAGCAGTACTTC. This translates into CASSLRSLQGGPPAYEQYF.